This passage covers 25 T cell receptor beta chains from one sample sequenced in a study of T cells in Graves' hyperthyroidism and ophthalmopathy. Using RNA transcripts as the source, TCR beta CDR3 regions were amplified. During a first-round RT-PCR of the TCR CDR3, the HTBI primer set was used. TCRdb reanalysed the multiplex PCR reads using MiXCR and keeps one entry per CDR3 protein. The sample has hundreds of thousands of distinct CDR3 sequences; 14% are singletons. Sequenced input: blood. These receptors were collected from a woman between 18 and 29 years old with Graves' hyperthyroidism.

This clonotype was seen at least ten times. The chain recombines TRBV20-1 with TRBJ1-1; D is undetermined. V lost 0 bases and J 8 bases, leaving 13 bases between the germline ends. Germline-derived CDR1 and CDR2 are DFQATT and SNEGSKA (reference sequence). CDR3 length: 13 residues. CDR3 sequence reads: CSARDLGSAEAFF. The CDR3 nucleotides read TGCAGTGCTAGAGATTTGGGAAGCGCCGAAGCTTTCTTT.

The table lists this clonotype with many counts. The chain uses TRBV20-1 and TRBJ2-7; maybe TRBD2 (8 bases). Germline values: CDR1 DFQATT, CDR2 SNEGSKA (reference sequence). There are 18 residues in the CDR3. Trimming took 1 base from V and 0 from J, leaving 22 bases between them. CDR3 DNA: TGCAGTGCTAGAGGAGGGGGCTCGACTAGCGTCTCCTCCTACGAGCAGTACTTC. As protein: CSARGGGSTSVSSYEQYF.

The rearrangement joins TRBV4-3 to TRBJ2-3; the D gene is possibly TRBD1 (5 bases). The CDR3 runs to 16 residues. Trimming removed 4 bases from V and 3 bases from J, with 17 bases in between. Germline V CDR1 and CDR2: LGHNA, YSLEER. The chain's CDR3 is CASSPKGSDPTDTQYF. CDR3 in DNA: TGCGCCAGCAGCCCCAAGGGGTCCGACCCTACAGATACGCAGTATTTT.

The rearrangement joins TRBV13 to TRBJ2-7; D possibly corresponds to TRBD1 (5 bases). There are 14 residues in the CDR3. Germline V gene sequence: CDR1 PRHDT, CDR2 FYEKMQ (reference sequence). Trimming took 2 bases from V and 2 from J, leaving 10 bases between them. CDR3: CASSLYRSTYEQYF. Written as DNA, the CDR3 is TGTGCCAGCAGCTTATACAGGAGCACCTACGAGCAGTACTTC.

This clonotype was seen many times. The CDR3 DNA is TGTGCCAGCAGCGTAAGGGGAGGGGGCAATGGCTACACCTTC. It encodes CASSVRGGGNGYTF. The chain combines TRBV2 with TRBJ1-2; 7 bases are a match to TRBD1. Germline V gene sequence: CDR1 SNHLY, CDR2 FYNNEI. This CDR3 comprises 14 residues. The trim removed 6 bases at V and 6 bases at J, leaving 10 bases unmatched. The full variable domain, in which reference TRBV2 and TRBJ1-2 provide the parts outside the CDR3, is EPEVTQTPSHQVTQMGQEVILRCVPISNHLYFYWYRQILGQKVEFLVSFYNNEISEKSEIFDDQFSVERPDGSNFTLKIRSTKLEDSAMYFCASSVRGGGNGYTFGSGTRLTVV.

The table lists this clonotype with many counts. This chain joins TRBV6-1 and TRBJ2-7; 8 bases are a match to TRBD1. The J segment lost 2 bases and the V segment lost 5 bases, leaving 8 bases of the junction unmatched. CDR1 and CDR2 from the germline V gene are MNHNS and SASEGT. This CDR3 region has 15 residues. The CDR3 DNA reads TGTGCCAGCAGTACCCAGGGGGCTACTCCCTACGAGCAGTACTTC. Its translation: CASSTQGATPYEQYF.

This clonotype was recorded many times. The CDR3 nucleotides read TGTGCCAGCAGCTTATATGTTAGGACAGATCTCTACGAGCAGTACTTC. It translates to CASSLYVRTDLYEQYF. The chain recombines TRBV11-2 with TRBJ2-7; perhaps TRBD1 as D (6 bases). The CDR3 sequence is 16 residues long. Trimming stripped 2 bases from V and 3 bases from J, with 17 bases between. Germline V lookup: CDR1 SGHAT, CDR2 FQNNGV.

The chain employs TRBV4-1 and TRBJ2-2; maybe TRBD1 (5 bases). V was clipped by 1 base and J by 0 bases, with 9 bases between them. Per the germline V gene, CDR1 is MGHRA and CDR2 is YSYEKL. The CDR3 is 16 amino acids. CDR3 in DNA: TGCGCCAGCAGCCAAGGTGCGACAGCGAACACCGGGGAGCTGTTTTTT. Amino acid sequence: CASSQGATANTGELFF.

V is TRBV13 and J is TRBJ2-7; D unresolved. Germline V gene lookup returns CDR1 PRHDT and CDR2 FYEKMQ (reference sequence). This CDR3 comprises 13 residues. Trimming left V 0 bases short and J 4 bases short, with 7 bases between. The CDR3 bases are TGTGCCAGCAGCTTAGGGTCGCGATACGAGCAGTACTTC. The encoded protein is CASSLGSRYEQYF.

Many counts were recorded for this clonotype. The genes are TRBV5-6 and TRBJ1-1; D gene unclear. Per germline, CDR1 SGHDT and CDR2 YYEEEE. The V end was cut by 0 bases, the J end by 5 bases, with 14 bases between. The CDR3 contains 15 residues. CDR3 DNA sequence: TGTGCCAGCAGCTTGGGTCTTTCAAGGAGAACTGAAGCTTTCTTT. Its protein product is CASSLGLSRRTEAFF.

This clonotype was detected only a few times. The chain recombines TRBV29-1 with TRBJ2-1, with a weak D call TRBD1 (5 bases). This CDR3 spans 12 amino acids. Germline values: CDR1 SQVTM, CDR2 ANQGSEA. Trimming removed 6 bases from V and 8 bases from J, with 14 bases in between. The CDR3 bases are TGCAGCGTCTCTGCAGGGTCAGATGAGCAGTTCTTC. Translated: CSVSAGSDEQFF.

The sample holds many counts of this clonotype. The chain is built from TRBV27 and TRBJ2-1; D might be TRBD2 (5 bases). The CDR3 is 12 amino acids. The V end was cut by 4 bases, the J end by 12 bases, with 13 bases between. Germline V CDR1 and CDR2: MNHEY, SMNVEV (reference sequence). CDR3 amino acids: CASSSAGLAQFF. For the CDR3, the DNA is TGTGCCAGCAGTTCCGCCGGGCTAGCGCAGTTCTTC.

This clonotype has just a few counts. V and J are TRBV6-1 and TRBJ2-1, with 11 bases lining up with TRBD2. There are 15 residues in the CDR3. Germline assignment: CDR1 MNHNS and CDR2 SASEGT. V shed 7 bases and J 3 bases; nucleotides not matched to a gene: 5. Here the CDR3 reads CASKPGTSGYNEQFF. In DNA, the CDR3 is TGTGCCAGCAAGCCCGGGACTAGCGGCTACAATGAGCAGTTCTTC.

This clonotype was seen at least ten times. The chain carries TRBV6-1 and TRBJ2-3; maybe TRBD2 (6 bases). CDR1 and CDR2 (germline): MNHNS, SASEGT. Deletions cut 6 bases from V and 2 bases from J, with 9 bases between. The CDR3 runs to 13 residues. CDR3 DNA sequence: TGTGCCAGCAGGCGGGACGCCACAGATACGCAGTATTTT. Amino acid sequence: CASRRDATDTQYF.

The chain uses TRBV6-8 and TRBJ2-5, with 7 positions matching TRBD1. The CDR3 is made up of 15 amino acids. Per the germline V gene, CDR1 is MNHGY and CDR2 is SAAAGT. V shed 6 bases, J shed 4 bases, and the junction held 11 bases outside the gene matches. In DNA, the CDR3 is TGTGCCAGCAGCTGGGTTTCTAACAGGGGAGAGACCCAGTACTTC. It translates to CASSWVSNRGETQYF.

This chain uses TRBV5-1 with TRBJ2-5; TRBD1 aligns across 8 bases. The V gene end was trimmed by 5 bases and the J gene end by 5 bases; junction bases not matched to a gene: 8. CDR3 length: 14 residues. Germline V gene data show CDR1 as SGHRS and CDR2 as YFSETQ. CDR3 in amino acids: CASRVRQGRETQYF. The CDR3 nucleotides read TGCGCCAGCAGAGTAAGACAGGGGCGCGAGACCCAGTACTTC.

The table lists this clonotype with many counts. The rearrangement links TRBV20-1 to TRBJ2-5; TRBD2 agrees at 8 bases. This CDR3 region has 14 residues. Germline-derived CDR1 and CDR2 are DFQATT and SNEGSKA (reference sequence). The ends lost 5 bases at V and 2 bases at J; junction bases unmatched: 7. CDR3 loop: CSAPPAGGQETQYF. The CDR3 nucleotides are TGCAGTGCTCCCCCCGCGGGAGGTCAAGAGACCCAGTACTTC.

The chain is built from TRBV18 and TRBJ1-2, with TRBD1 matching over 8 bases. The CDR3 covers 17 residues. The V and J ends lost 4 bases and 3 bases, in that order; junction bases with no gene match: 13. Germline V CDR1 and CDR2: KGHSH, LQKENI. CDR3 bases: TGTGCCAGCTCACGGACAGGACAGGGCGTAGCGGACTATGGCTACACCTTC. Encoded protein: CASSRTGQGVADYGYTF.

This clonotype was detected a few times. J is TRBJ2-1 and V is TRBV27, with 10 bases aligning to TRBD1. J lost 4 bases, V lost 4 bases, and 10 bases had no gene match. CDR1 is MNHEY, CDR2 SMNVEV, per germline (reference sequence). The CDR3 length is 17 residues. The CDR3 region has the DNA TGTGCCAGCAGTTCCCTGACAGGGGGCTTTAGTTACAATGAGCAGTTCTTC. It translates to CASSSLTGGFSYNEQFF.

There are many counts of this clonotype. This chain links TRBV6-5 with TRBJ2-7; D may be TRBD1 or TRBD2 (5 bases each). V was cut by 0 bases and J by 0 bases, with 9 bases left in between. The CDR3 runs 15 residues. Germline assignment: CDR1 MNHEY and CDR2 SVGAGI. CDR3 amino acids: CASSYSLGVSYEQYF. CDR3 sequence (DNA): TGTGCCAGCAGTTACTCGTTGGGGGTCTCCTACGAGCAGTACTTC.

This clonotype was picked up a small number of times. The chain recombines TRBV29-1 with TRBJ1-4; D gene uncertain. Germline V lookup: CDR1 SQVTM, CDR2 ANQGSEA. Trimming took 3 bases from V and 2 from J, leaving 4 bases between them. CDR3 size: 12 residues. CDR3 sequence reads: CSVEDTNEKLFF. DNA of the CDR3: TGCAGCGTTGAGGACACTAATGAAAAACTGTTTTTT.

In its sample, this clonotype was seen many times. The chain recombines TRBV10-2 with TRBJ2-7; no definite D call. Trimming shortened V by 2 bases and J by 5 bases, and 13 bases separated the two germline ends. CDR1 is WSHSY, CDR2 SAAADI, per germline. The CDR3 loop spans 14 amino acids. The CDR3 DNA sequence: TGCGCCAGCAGTGAGGGCTACAGCACTAACGAGCAGTACTTC. It codes for CASSEGYSTNEQYF.

Note on this clonotype: Because the CDR3 is missing its conserved closing phenylalanine or tryptophan, this is likely a read error. The gene calls are TRBV6-1 and TRBJ1-5; D may be TRBD1 (5 bases). With 8 bases removed from V and 6 bases from J, the gap between germline ends came to 17 bases. This CDR3 is built from 14 residues. Looked up from germline, CDR1 is MNHNS and CDR2 is SASEGT. The CDR3 is CASSMQGGIQPQHS. In DNA, the CDR3 is TGTGCCAGCTCTATGCAGGGCGGGATTCAGCCCCAGCATTCT.

The chain recombines TRBV20-1 with TRBJ1-5; D uncertain. Trimming shortened V by 0 bases and J by 2 bases, and 17 bases separated the two germline ends. The CDR3 consists of 17 residues. Looked up from germline, CDR1 is DFQATT and CDR2 is SNEGSKA (reference sequence). CDR3: CSARDVSGLPGNQPQHF. Written as DNA, the CDR3 is TGCAGTGCTAGAGATGTGTCGGGCCTCCCGGGCAATCAGCCCCAGCATTTT.

This clonotype has more than one count but fewer than ten. The rearrangement joins TRBV2 to TRBJ2-1; 8 bases align to TRBD2. Per the germline V gene, CDR1 is SNHLY and CDR2 is FYNNEI. This CDR3 contains 14 residues. J lost 14 bases, V lost 2 bases, and 11 bases had no gene match. CDR3 amino acids: CASSEMTSVPKEFF. Here the CDR3 DNA reads TGTGCCAGCAGTGAAATGACTAGCGTCCCGAAAGAGTTCTTC. The full variable domain, completed using reference TRBV2 and TRBJ2-1, is EPEVTQTPSHQVTQMGQEVILRCVPISNHLYFYWYRQILGQKVEFLVSFYNNEISEKSEIFDDQFSVERPDGSNFTLKIRSTKLEDSAMYFCASSEMTSVPKEFFGPGTRLTVL.